This is a list of T cell receptor beta chains from one sample in a study of blood T cell repertoires in COVID-19. Libraries were prepared by immunoSEQ multiplex PCR; TCRdb keeps only in-frame clonotypes and omits some of them. The data show over 100,000 clones, around 81% seen once. Sequencing used peripheral blood. These receptors came from a human donor in a cohort sampled during active COVID-19. CDR3s include the opening cysteine and the closing phenylalanine or tryptophan. Each record gives: D gene, J gene, V gene, clone size, CDR3 protein, CDR3 DNA. D genes are given only for firm matches. Only some rows state a clone size, as once, few, many or a class for expanded clones.

D gene: TRBD1
J gene: TRBJ2-7
V gene: TRBV7-9
clone size: .
CDR3 protein: CASSHVDRVVYEQYF
CDR3 DNA: TGTGCCAGCAGCCATGTGGACAGGGTGGTCTACGAGCAGTACTTC

D gene: TRBD2
J gene: TRBJ2-7
V gene: TRBV9
clone size: .
CDR3 protein: CASSTGLAGEEQYF
CDR3 DNA: TGTGCCAGCAGCACGGGACTAGCGGGAGAAGAGCAGTACTTC

D gene: TRBD1
J gene: TRBJ2-7
V gene: TRBV4-3
clone size: .
CDR3 protein: CASSQVVRTGIHEQYF
CDR3 DNA: TGCGCCAGCAGCCAAGTCGTGCGGACAGGGATCCACGAGCAGTACTTC

D gene: .
J gene: TRBJ2-5
V gene: TRBV5-5
clone size: .
CDR3 protein: CASSPIGGFQETQYF
CDR3 DNA: TGTGCCAGCAGCCCCATCGGGGGTTTCCAAGAGACCCAGTACTTC

D gene: TRBD1
J gene: TRBJ1-2
V gene: TRBV9
clone size: .
CDR3 protein: CASSARTGGSVYGYTF
CDR3 DNA: TGTGCCAGCAGCGCCCGGACAGGGGGATCTGTCTATGGCTACACCTTC

D gene: .
J gene: TRBJ2-5
V gene: TRBV7-2
clone size: .
CDR3 protein: CASSLATASKTQYF
CDR3 DNA: TGTGCCAGCAGCTTAGCCACAGCCTCGAAGACCCAGTACTTC

D gene: .
J gene: TRBJ1-4
V gene: TRBV6-5
clone size: .
CDR3 protein: CASSYSNRGMREKLFF
CDR3 DNA: TGTGCCAGCAGTTACTCGAATCGGGGGATGAGGGAAAAACTGTTTTTT

D gene: TRBD1
J gene: TRBJ1-5
V gene: TRBV2
clone size: .
CDR3 protein: CASRLGQETRSNQPQHF
CDR3 DNA: TGTGCCAGCAGGCTCGGACAGGAGACTAGGAGCAATCAGCCCCAGCATTTT

D gene: TRBD1
J gene: TRBJ2-5
V gene: TRBV11-3
clone size: .
CDR3 protein: CASSNRDRQETQYF
CDR3 DNA: TGTGCCAGCAGCAACCGGGACAGACAAGAGACCCAGTACTTC

D gene: TRBD2
J gene: TRBJ2-1
V gene: TRBV29-1
clone size: many
CDR3 protein: CSAHSSTSGRAGEQFF
CDR3 DNA: TGCAGCGCCCATTCTTCTACTAGCGGGAGGGCGGGTGAGCAGTTCTTC

D gene: .
J gene: TRBJ2-7
V gene: TRBV27
clone size: .
CDR3 protein: CASSGRAGSYEQYF
CDR3 DNA: TGTGCCAGCAGTGGGCGGGCAGGCAGCTACGAGCAGTACTTC

D gene: .
J gene: TRBJ1-2
V gene: TRBV30
clone size: many
CDR3 protein: CAWSVVAANYGYTF
CDR3 DNA: TGTGCCTGGAGTGTGGTGGCAGCTAACTATGGCTACACCTTC

D gene: TRBD1
J gene: TRBJ2-7
V gene: TRBV7-2
clone size: .
CDR3 protein: CASSGTDGNYEQYF
CDR3 DNA: TGTGCCAGCAGCGGGACAGACGGAAACTACGAGCAGTACTTC

D gene: .
J gene: TRBJ2-7
V gene: TRBV20-1
clone size: .
CDR3 protein: CSASPSYEQYF
CDR3 DNA: TGCAGTGCTAGCCCTTCCTACGAGCAGTACTTC

D gene: TRBD1
J gene: TRBJ2-1
V gene: TRBV29-1
clone size: .
CDR3 protein: CSGVQGQGIWQFF
CDR3 DNA: TGCAGCGGGGTCCAGGGACAGGGTATTTGGCAGTTCTTC

D gene: .
J gene: TRBJ1-6
V gene: TRBV7-8
clone size: .
CDR3 protein: CASSGRGNSPLHF
CDR3 DNA: TGTGCCAGCAGCGGCAGGGGAAATTCACCCCTCCACTTT

D gene: TRBD1
J gene: TRBJ1-1
V gene: TRBV19
clone size: .
CDR3 protein: CASSIGTGSNTEAFF
CDR3 DNA: TGTGCCAGTAGTATTGGGACAGGGTCGAACACTGAAGCTTTCTTT

D gene: .
J gene: TRBJ1-1
V gene: TRBV30
clone size: .
CDR3 protein: CAWIKGSGLPTEAFF
CDR3 DNA: TGTGCCTGGATAAAAGGGTCAGGGTTGCCCACTGAAGCTTTCTTT

D gene: .
J gene: TRBJ1-2
V gene: TRBV6-2/TRBV6-3
clone size: .
CDR3 protein: CASSYSLAGYGYTF
CDR3 DNA: TGTGCCAGCAGTTACTCGTTGGCAGGCTATGGCTACACCTTC

D gene: .
J gene: TRBJ1-3
V gene: TRBV7-8
clone size: .
CDR3 protein: CASSFTTFPSSGNTIYF
CDR3 DNA: TGTGCCAGCAGCTTCACGACTTTCCCTAGCTCTGGAAACACCATATATTTT

D gene: TRBD1
J gene: TRBJ2-3
V gene: TRBV6-5
clone size: .
CDR3 protein: CASIKQGAITDTQYF
CDR3 DNA: TGTGCCAGCATAAAGCAGGGGGCGATCACAGATACGCAGTATTTT

D gene: .
J gene: TRBJ1-4
V gene: TRBV4-1
clone size: .
CDR3 protein: CASSQVRTVTNEKLFF
CDR3 DNA: TGCGCCAGCAGCCAAGTAAGGACAGTAACTAATGAAAAACTGTTTTTT

D gene: TRBD2
J gene: TRBJ2-7
V gene: TRBV5-1
clone size: once
CDR3 protein: CASSLATTSGVYEQYF
CDR3 DNA: TGCGCCAGCAGCTTGGCCACGACTAGCGGGGTCTACGAGCAGTACTTC

D gene: TRBD2
J gene: TRBJ2-5
V gene: TRBV13
clone size: .
CDR3 protein: CASSEGSAGGPGETQYF
CDR3 DNA: TGTGCCAGCAGCGAGGGGTCTGCGGGGGGGCCAGGAGAGACCCAGTACTTC

D gene: .
J gene: TRBJ2-5
V gene: TRBV3-1/TRBV3-2
clone size: .
CDR3 protein: CASSQGPTIGRGETQYF
CDR3 DNA: TGTGCCAGCAGCCAAGGTCCAACGATTGGGCGCGGGGAGACCCAGTACTTC

D gene: .
J gene: TRBJ2-5
V gene: TRBV30
clone size: .
CDR3 protein: CAWNRRTALQETQYF
CDR3 DNA: TGTGCCTGGAACCGCCGGACAGCGTTACAAGAGACCCAGTACTTC

D gene: TRBD1
J gene: TRBJ2-2
V gene: TRBV6-2/TRBV6-3
clone size: .
CDR3 protein: CASSQRQGGYTGELFF
CDR3 DNA: TGTGCCAGCAGTCAAAGACAGGGCGGGTACACCGGGGAGCTGTTTTTT

D gene: .
J gene: TRBJ1-2
V gene: TRBV3-1/TRBV3-2
clone size: .
CDR3 protein: CASSQDSLRGGYTF
CDR3 DNA: TGTGCCAGCAGCCAAGACAGTCTCAGGGGTGGCTACACCTTC

D gene: TRBD1
J gene: TRBJ1-2
V gene: TRBV6-6
clone size: .
CDR3 protein: CASSGDDRGSYGYTF
CDR3 DNA: TGTGCCAGCAGTGGGGATGACAGGGGCAGTTATGGCTACACCTTC

D gene: .
J gene: TRBJ2-7
V gene: TRBV6-2/TRBV6-3
clone size: few
CDR3 protein: CASSYWTAYEQYF
CDR3 DNA: TGTGCCAGCAGTTACTGGACAGCCTACGAGCAGTACTTC

D gene: .
J gene: TRBJ2-1
V gene: TRBV2
clone size: .
CDR3 protein: CASSPPAEVEQFF
CDR3 DNA: TGTGCCAGCAGTCCACCAGCGGAAGTTGAGCAGTTCTTC

D gene: .
J gene: TRBJ1-2
V gene: TRBV19
clone size: .
CDR3 protein: CASRRQVNYGYTF
CDR3 DNA: TGTGCCAGCAGACGACAGGTTAACTATGGCTACACCTTC

D gene: TRBD1
J gene: TRBJ2-1
V gene: TRBV5-1
clone size: .
CDR3 protein: CASSWDRGASNEQFF
CDR3 DNA: TGCGCCAGCAGCTGGGACAGGGGGGCGTCCAATGAGCAGTTCTTC

D gene: .
J gene: TRBJ1-4
V gene: TRBV19
clone size: .
CDR3 protein: CASSPRQGTNEKLFF
CDR3 DNA: TGTGCCAGTAGTCCCCGGCAGGGAACTAATGAAAAACTGTTTTTT

D gene: TRBD1
J gene: TRBJ2-7
V gene: TRBV29-1
clone size: .
CDR3 protein: CSATAGTGSSYEQYF
CDR3 DNA: TGCAGCGCCACCGCCGGGACAGGGAGCTCCTACGAGCAGTACTTC